These 2 T cell receptor beta chains were all obtained from the same sample, sequenced in a study of blood T cells in healthy people across ages. With a J-beta primer mix and a sample-barcoded 5' primer, a second PCR ran about 7 to 12 cycles. TCRdb re-analysed the 5' RACE reads in MiXCR, keeping a single row per CDR3 protein. The table records 1,500,000 or so distinct CDR3 sequences, around 40% of them present only once. Sequencing was done on a sample of blood. The receptors were gathered from a woman aged 18-30 years in good health.

The rearrangement joins TRBV10-2 to TRBJ2-7; D is ambiguous. V was clipped by 6 bases and J by 8 bases, with 8 bases between them. The CDR3 consists of 10 residues. Germline CDR1 WSHSY, CDR2 SAAADI. This CDR3 reads CASRDNKQYF. CDR3 DNA: TGCGCCAGCAGAGACAATAAGCAGTACTTC.

The genes are TRBV6-5 and TRBJ2-1; 10 nucleotides agree with TRBD1. CDR1 MNHEY and CDR2 SVGAGI come from the germline V gene. Trimming at V came to 6 bases and at J to 4 bases, leaving 9 bases not matched to a gene. The length of the CDR3 is 16 residues. Written as DNA, the CDR3 is TGTGCCAGCAGCTCAACCGGGACAGGGGCATACAATGAGCAGTTCTTC. This encodes CASSSTGTGAYNEQFF.